This TCR beta chain was identified during a study of post-analysis software for immune sequencing data. Turning to this clonotype: What it binds is not known.

Study-wide results and limits: F measure grouped same-batch samples tightly together. Controls' normalized Chao1 diversity significantly exceeded that of multiple sclerosis patients.

cDNA libraries for TCR beta contained unique molecular identifiers. TCRdb re-analysed the PCR reads in MiXCR, keeping a single row per CDR3 protein. The table includes 350,000 to 500,000 distinct CDR3 sequences, about 39% detected once. The clonotype originates from a girl aged 2 to 10 with multiple sclerosis. The sequencing input was blood.

The CDR3 region is CASSSAPVDTQYF. The CDR3 coding sequence is TGTGCCAGCAGCTCAGCGCCCGTGGATACGCAGTATTTT. This chain joins TRBV5-6 and TRBJ2-3, with D uncertain. CDR1 SGHDT and CDR2 YYEEEE come from the germline V gene. The CDR3 consists of 13 residues. The V gene lost 3 bases and the J gene lost 6 bases, with 11 bases spanning the gap.